These 20 T cell receptor beta chains share one sample of origin, sequenced in a study of blood T cell repertoires in COVID-19. Libraries were prepared by immunoSEQ multiplex PCR; TCRdb keeps only in-frame clonotypes and omits some of them. The sample yields some 280,000 clones, about nine tenths seen once. Sequencing input: peripheral blood. These receptors originate from a woman aged 25 to 45 with active or convalescent COVID-19.

The chain couples TRBV6-5 to TRBJ2-5, with 8 bases aligning to TRBD2. With 5 bases clipped from V and 5 bases from J, the junction kept 4 bases outside the gene matches. CDR1 MNHEY and CDR2 SVGAGI come from the germline V gene. The CDR3 runs to 13 residues. DNA of the CDR3: TGTGCCAGCAGTCGTAGCGGGGTGGAGACCCAGTACTTC. Protein product: CASSRSGVETQYF.

V usage is TRBV5-1 and J usage is TRBJ2-5, with D possibly TRBD2 on 5 matching bases. This CDR3 comprises 14 residues. Trimming left V 0 bases short and J 2 bases short, with 8 bases between. Looked up from germline, CDR1 is SGHRS and CDR2 is YFSETQ. The DNA for the CDR3 is TGCGCCAGCAGCTTGGTAGCGACTCAAGAGACCCAGTACTTC. Translated, it gives CASSLVATQETQYF. Supplemented by reference TRBV5-1 and TRBJ2-5, the full variable domain reads KAGVTQTPRYLIKTRGQQVTLSCSPISGHRSVSWYQQTPGQGLQFLFEYFSETQRNKGNFPGRFSGRQFSNSRSEMNVSTLELGDSALYLCASSLVATQETQYFGPGTRLLVL.

The CDR3 is CASLKSKRGFDNDNSPLHF. The CDR3 DNA follows: TGTGCCAGCCTTAAGTCGAAACGAGGGTTTGATAATGATAATTCACCCCTCCACTTT. The V gene is TRBV21-1, the J gene TRBJ1-6. TRBV21-1 is classified as a pseudogene. The CDR3 length is 19 residues.

This clone was detected a few times. The J gene is TRBJ1-1, the V gene TRBV9; D not resolved. Trimming removed 0 bases from V and 0 bases from J, with 3 bases in between. The CDR3 length is 13 residues. The germline V gene encodes CDR1 SGDLS and CDR2 YYNGEE. This CDR3 reads CASSVALNTEAFF. Written as DNA, the CDR3 is TGTGCCAGCAGCGTAGCTTTGAACACTGAAGCTTTCTTT.

This clone was seen only once. The V gene is TRBV9, the J gene TRBJ1-3, with D maybe TRBD1 (5 bases). The V end lost 1 base, the J end lost 3 bases, and 11 bases lay between the germline ends. The CDR3 loop spans 15 amino acids. Germline CDR1 and CDR2: SGDLS and YYNGEE. The CDR3, as DNA: TGTGCCAGCAGCGTACGTCTAAGGGGTGGAAACACCATATATTTT. Translating it yields CASSVRLRGGNTIYF.

The rearrangement joins TRBV9 to TRBJ2-5; 13 bases are shared with TRBD2. Germline values: CDR1 SGDLS, CDR2 YYNGEE. Unmatched junction bases numbered 5, after V lost 3 bases and J lost 3 bases. The CDR3 covers 16 residues. This CDR3 is CASSATSGGAEETQYF. CDR3 DNA: TGTGCCAGCAGCGCCACTAGCGGGGGGGCTGAAGAGACCCAGTACTTC.

This clone occurred a few times. The gene calls are TRBV30 and TRBJ1-1; D unclear. This CDR3 comprises 12 residues. CDR1 GTSNPN and CDR2 SVGIG come from the germline V gene (reference sequence). Between the trimmed V and J ends, which lost 4 bases and 4 bases, there was a span of 10 bases. The CDR3 DNA reads TGTGCCTGGAAGGGAGGACCCACTGAAGCTTTCTTT. Its translation: CAWKGGPTEAFF.

This rearrangement joins TRBV29-1 to TRBJ1-2; 9 nucleotides match TRBD1. Trimming cost V 7 bases and J 10 bases; bases outside gene matches: 13. This CDR3 is 13 amino acids long. Germline CDR1 and CDR2: SQVTM and ANQGSEA. The CDR3 is CSATGGVPNDYTF. CDR3 nucleotide sequence: TGCAGCGCTACAGGGGGCGTCCCGAACGACTACACCTTC.

Regarding this clone: Different DNA sequences within this sample yield the same CDR3. The CDR3 DNA sequence: TGTGCCAGCAGTTTTAGGGACAGGCCCTACGAGCAGTACTTC. Translation: CASSFRDRPYEQYF. The chain is built from TRBV27 and TRBJ2-7; the match to TRBD1 covers 8 bases. Germline V gene data show CDR1 as MNHEY and CDR2 as SMNVEV (reference sequence). After removal of 3 bases from V and 2 bases from J, the junction contained 3 bases not matched to a gene. The CDR3 consists of 14 residues.

This clone was counted only a few times. The chain uses TRBV7-2 and TRBJ1-1; maybe TRBD1 (5 bases). The V end lost 2 bases, the J end lost 0 bases, and 10 bases lay between the germline ends. Looked up from germline, CDR1 is SGHTA and CDR2 is FQGNSA. This CDR3 comprises 15 residues. DNA of the CDR3: TGTGCCAGCAGCTTAAGGTCGGGGGTGAACACTGAAGCTTTCTTT. This sequence encodes CASSLRSGVNTEAFF.

This clone was observed a few times. The chain uses TRBV15 and TRBJ1-5, with a weak D call TRBD1 (5 bases). This CDR3 spans 14 amino acids. Trimming took 3 bases from V and 6 from J, leaving 12 bases between them. Germline V gene lookup returns CDR1 LNHNV and CDR2 YYDKDF (reference sequence). This CDR3 reads CATSRGGEGQPQHF. Here the CDR3 DNA reads TGTGCCACCAGCAGGGGGGGAGAAGGTCAGCCCCAGCATTTT.

This chain links TRBV24-1 with TRBJ1-5; D is possibly TRBD1 (6 bases). Deletions cut 7 bases from V and 5 bases from J, with 8 bases between. The CDR3 is made up of 12 amino acids. In germline, CDR1 is KGHDR, CDR2 SFDVKD. CDR3 loop: CATRQGDQPQHF. The CDR3 nucleotides read TGTGCCACCAGACAGGGAGATCAGCCCCAGCATTTT.

This clone was detected only once. This chain uses TRBV5-1 with TRBJ1-4; TRBD1 is a possible D gene (5 bases). With 5 bases removed from V and 8 bases from J, the gap between germline ends came to 13 bases. CDR1 and CDR2 from the germline V gene are SGHRS and YFSETQ. The CDR3 covers 13 residues. CDR3 nucleotide sequence: TGCGCCAGCAGTATTGATCCAGGGGAAAAACTGTTTTTT. As protein: CASSIDPGEKLFF.

The chain is built from TRBV7-9 and TRBJ2-2, with D tentatively TRBD2 (5 bases). Trimming took 2 bases from V and 3 from J, leaving 10 bases between them. The CDR3 covers 15 residues. The germline gives CDR1 SEHNR, CDR2 FQNEAQ (reference sequence). As DNA, the CDR3 is TGTGCCAGCAGCTTACGGACCGGGGACACCGGGGAGCTGTTTTTT. This translates into CASSLRTGDTGELFF. Drawing the rest from reference TRBV7-9 and TRBJ2-2, the complete variable domain is DTGVSQNPRHKITKRGQNVTFRCDPISEHNRLYWYRQTLGQGPEFLTYFQNEAQLEKSRLLSDRFSAERPKGSFSTLEIQRTEQGDSAMYLCASSLRTGDTGELFFGEGSRLTVL.

V and J are TRBV12-3 or TRBV12-4 and TRBJ1-5; perhaps TRBD1 as D (6 bases). The germline V and J ends were trimmed by 4 bases and 5 bases, with 9 bases remaining between them. The CDR3 sequence is 13 residues long. In nucleotides, the CDR3 is TGTGCCAGCAGTTGGACAGCCGATCAGCCCCAGCATTTT. Protein sequence: CASSWTADQPQHF.

The V call is TRBV18, the J call TRBJ2-7, with 8 bases that match TRBD1. The germline V gene has CDR1 KGHSH and CDR2 LQKENI. The junction had 5 bases not matched to a gene; V was cut back by 3 bases and J by 4 bases. This CDR3 has 14 residues. DNA of the CDR3: TGTGCCAGCTCACCTACAGGGGGGAATTACGAGCAGTACTTC. Its protein product is CASSPTGGNYEQYF.

The chain carries TRBV27 and TRBJ2-1; 9 nucleotides line up with TRBD2. CDR1 is MNHEY and CDR2 is SMNVEV in the germline V gene (reference sequence). This CDR3 region has 13 residues. The V gene end was trimmed by 3 bases and the J gene end by 13 bases; junction bases not matched to a gene: 7. CDR3 bases: TGTGCCAGCAGTTTTTCTAGCGGGGCGCCACAGTTCTTC. Encoded protein: CASSFSSGAPQFF.

The chain is built from TRBV19 and TRBJ2-7; perhaps TRBD1 as D (5 bases). Germline V gives CDR1 LNHDA, CDR2 SQIVND (reference sequence). This CDR3 is 16 amino acids long. V lost 5 bases to trimming and J lost 5 bases, with 22 bases between them. CDR3 coding DNA: TGTGCCAGTAGTCCCCTCTCCCCACAGGCCCCCCACGAGCAGTACTTC. It yields the protein CASSPLSPQAPHEQYF.

The chain couples TRBV2 to TRBJ2-1; D is unclear. Germline-derived CDR1 and CDR2 are SNHLY and FYNNEI. V shed 8 bases and J shed 7 bases, with 15 bases lying between them. CDR3 length: 13 amino acids. CDR3 sequence (DNA): TGTGCCAGCTGCCCCGAGCCCGGGAATGAGCAGTTCTTC. It codes for CASCPEPGNEQFF.

This sequence joins TRBV7-2 and TRBJ1-4, with D tentatively TRBD1 (6 bases). The germline V and J ends were trimmed by 0 bases and 8 bases, with 7 bases remaining between them. This CDR3 spans 13 amino acids. From germline, CDR1 is SGHTA and CDR2 FQGNSA. CDR3 nucleotide sequence: TGTGCCAGCAGCTTAGCAGGACAGGAAAAACTGTTTTTT. Amino acids: CASSLAGQEKLFF.